The 5 T cell receptor beta chains given below trace back to one sample, sequenced in a study of T cells in narcolepsy. Here immunoSEQ multiplex PCR was the method, and the copy in TCRdb shows in-frame clones only, minus some. Among more than 20,000 clones, 92% were seen once, and the ten largest hold approximately 1%. The sequenced sample was CD45RA- memory CD4+ T cells from PBMCs. The receptors come from a human donor with narcolepsy.

J is TRBJ2-1 and V is TRBV2, with 7 bases fitting TRBD2. Germline V CDR1 and CDR2: SNHLY, FYNNEI. V shed 7 bases, J shed 0 bases, and the junction held 12 bases outside the gene matches. The CDR3 is 17 residues long. The CDR3 reads CASMASGIPSSYNEQFF. CDR3 in DNA: TGTGCCAGCATGGCGAGCGGGATCCCAAGCTCCTACAATGAGCAGTTCTTC.

The chain recombines TRBV10-3 with TRBJ2-7; D might be TRBD1 or TRBD2, each matching 5 bases. Germline lookup yields CDR1 ENHRY and CDR2 SYGVKD. The CDR3 runs to 12 residues. The germline V and J ends were trimmed by 10 bases and 1 base, with 11 bases remaining between them. For the CDR3, the DNA is TGTGCCACTAGGGGCGGGTCCTACGAGCAGTACTTC. Amino acids: CATRGGSYEQYF.

This chain connects TRBV28 to TRBJ1-5; the D gene is possibly TRBD1 (5 bases). From germline, CDR1 is MDHEN and CDR2 SYDVKM. Trimming removed 2 bases from V and 1 base from J, with 9 bases in between. The CDR3 sequence is 15 residues long. CDR3 amino acids: CASSLPGDSNQPQHF. The CDR3 region has the DNA TGTGCCAGCAGTTTACCCGGGGACAGCAATCAGCCCCAGCATTTT.

The V and J genes are TRBV4-2 and TRBJ2-7, with TRBD1 matching over 10 bases. The CDR3 has 16 amino acids. The J segment lost 2 bases and the V segment lost 4 bases, leaving 8 bases of the junction unmatched. The germline V gene encodes CDR1 LGHNA and CDR2 YNFKEQ. Here the CDR3 DNA reads TGTGCCAGCAGCCTAACCCCCGGGACAGGGGCCTACGAGCAGTACTTC. Its translation: CASSLTPGTGAYEQYF.

This clone was detected once. The CDR3 nucleotides read TGCGCCAGCAGCCAAGATGGGCAGTACAATGAGCAGTTCTTC. This translates into CASSQDGQYNEQFF. The chain recombines TRBV4-3 with TRBJ2-1; no clear D gene. This CDR3 comprises 14 residues. Trimming took 0 bases from V and 4 from J, leaving 7 bases between them. From germline, CDR1 is LGHNA and CDR2 YSLEER.